These T cell receptor beta chains were read from a single sample in a study of shared clonotypes between healthy human individuals. Assay used: immunoSEQ multiplex PCR; TCRdb lists only in-frame clones, some missing. The sample carries roughly 570,000 clones, about 98% recorded once. The source material was naive CD8+ T cells sorted from blood. The receptors were gathered from a young man in good health. The CDR3 runs from the conserved cysteine through the conserved F or W. D genes are given only for firm matches. Some rows mark clone size as missing; the rest say once, few, many or name a class of expanded clone.

d_gene	abundance	j_gene	v_gene	CDR3aa	CDR3nt
NA	NA	TRBJ2-5	TRBV7-9	CASSLYLAVIQETQYF	TGTGCCAGCAGCTTATACCTAGCAGTAATCCAAGAGACCCAGTACTTC
TRBD2	once	TRBJ2-7	TRBV13	CASSLGLAGTYEQYF	TGTGCCAGCAGTTTAGGACTAGCGGGAACCTACGAGCAGTACTTC
NA	NA	TRBJ1-1	TRBV4-1	CASSQGLGGWAFF	TGCGCCAGCAGCCAAGGCCTAGGGGGGTGGGCTTTCTTT
NA	NA	TRBJ1-4	TRBV29-1	CSVYGDSTTNEKLFF	TGCAGCGTTTACGGGGACTCCACAACTAATGAAAAACTGTTTTTT
TRBD2	NA	TRBJ2-2	TRBV7-2	CASSLVLAGYGSDGELFF	TGTGCCAGCAGCTTAGTACTAGCGGGATACGGTTCAGACGGGGAGCTGTTTTTT
NA	NA	TRBJ2-7	TRBV19	CASSMTGTKGYEQYF	TGTGCCAGTAGTATGACCGGGACAAAAGGCTACGAGCAGTACTTC
NA	NA	TRBJ2-7	TRBV5-1	CASSLGLGSTDEQYF	TGCGCCAGCAGCTTGGGGCTGGGCAGTACGGACGAGCAGTACTTC
NA	NA	TRBJ1-2	TRBV2	CASKNPNYGYTF	TGTGCCAGCAAGAATCCTAACTATGGCTACACCTTC
TRBD1	NA	TRBJ2-3	TRBV7-9	CASSLPGQGSSTDTQYF	TGTGCCAGCAGCTTACCAGGACAGGGGTCTAGCACAGATACGCAGTATTTT
NA	once	TRBJ2-7	TRBV29-1	CSVVDRGDGYEQYF	TGCAGCGTTGTGGACCGGGGCGATGGCTACGAGCAGTACTTC
NA	NA	TRBJ2-7	TRBV7-8	CASSLADSTGFGEQYF	TGTGCCAGCAGCTTAGCGGACAGCACGGGATTTGGCGAGCAGTACTTC
NA	NA	TRBJ2-7	TRBV7-8	CASSLARDSYEQYF	TGTGCCAGCAGCTTAGCGCGGGACTCCTACGAGCAGTACTTC
NA	NA	TRBJ2-1	TRBV28	CASSLRVSSYNEQFF	TGTGCCAGCAGTCTCCGTGTCAGCTCCTACAATGAGCAGTTCTTC
NA	NA	TRBJ2-7	TRBV7-9	CASSLSADYEQYF	TGTGCCAGCAGCTTATCCGCGGATTACGAGCAGTACTTC
NA	NA	TRBJ1-1	TRBV5-4	CASSLVGERTEAFF	TGTGCCAGCAGCTTGGTAGGGGAGAGGACTGAAGCTTTCTTT
TRBD2	NA	TRBJ2-1	TRBV7-9	CASSQGTSGNLIF	TGTGCCAGCAGCCAAGGGACTAGCGGGAACTTGATCTTC
NA	NA	TRBJ2-7	TRBV7-2	CASSLLLQGGSVYEQYF	TGTGCCAGCAGCTTACTTCTGCAGGGTGGAAGCGTCTACGAGCAGTACTTC
TRBD2	NA	TRBJ2-5	TRBV7-9	CASSLAPSGSETQYF	TGTGCCAGCAGCTTAGCGCCTAGCGGGAGTGAGACCCAGTACTTC
TRBD2	NA	TRBJ2-1	TRBV2	CASSEGTSGSLEQFF	TGTGCCAGCAGTGAGGGGACTAGCGGGAGCTTGGAGCAGTTCTTC
TRBD1	NA	TRBJ2-2	TRBV10-1	CASSENRGRDGELFF	TGCGCCAGCAGCGAGAACAGGGGCCGGGATGGGGAGCTGTTTTTT
TRBD1	NA	TRBJ2-2	TRBV27	CASSVGQGITGELFF	TGTGCCAGCAGTGTCGGACAGGGTATCACCGGGGAGCTGTTTTTT
NA	NA	TRBJ2-7	TRBV14	CASSQGWDKVSYEQYF	TGTGCCAGCAGCCAAGGATGGGACAAGGTGTCCTACGAGCAGTACTTC
NA	NA	TRBJ2-7	TRBV6-5	CASSYSTEQYF	TGTGCCAGCAGTTACTCCACCGAGCAGTACTTC
NA	NA	TRBJ2-7	TRBV7-9	CASSSTHEQYF	TGTGCCAGCAGCTCAACCCACGAGCAGTACTTC
NA	NA	TRBJ2-5	TRBV27	CASSLSAHRDQYF	TGTGCCAGCAGTTTATCCGCCCATAGGGACCAGTACTTC
NA	once	TRBJ2-3	TRBV7-9	CASSKHATSTDTQYF	TGTGCCAGCAGCAAACACGCGACTAGCACAGATACGCAGTATTTT
TRBD1	NA	TRBJ2-7	TRBV11-2	CASSQGQANSYEQYF	TGTGCCAGCAGCCAGGGACAGGCCAACTCCTACGAGCAGTACTTC
NA	NA	TRBJ1-1	TRBV5-5	CASSRQRNTEAFF	TGTGCCAGCAGCAGGCAGAGAAACACTGAAGCTTTCTTT
NA	NA	TRBJ1-1	TRBV5-1	CASADPHLTGTENTEAFF	TGCGCCAGCGCCGATCCTCACCTTACCGGGACCGAGAACACTGAAGCTTTCTTT
NA	NA	TRBJ2-5	TRBV5-6	CASSPGDSQKGTQYF	TGTGCCAGCAGCCCGGGGGACAGCCAAAAGGGGACCCAGTACTTC
NA	NA	TRBJ1-5	TRBV7-8	CASSLRKVQPQHF	TGTGCCAGCAGCCTAAGAAAGGTTCAGCCCCAGCATTTT
TRBD2	NA	TRBJ2-7	TRBV7-2	CASSLAGAYEQYF	TGTGCCAGCAGTCTAGCGGGAGCCTACGAGCAGTACTTC
NA	NA	TRBJ2-2	TRBV7-6	CASSLNVYLNTGELFF	TGTGCCAGCAGCTTAAATGTCTACTTGAACACCGGGGAGCTGTTTTTT
TRBD2	NA	TRBJ2-1	TRBV19	CASNSGTSVYNEQFF	TGTGCCAGTAATTCCGGGACTAGCGTCTACAATGAGCAGTTCTTC
TRBD2	NA	TRBJ2-3	TRBV5-1	CASSTGTSGRLADTQYF	TGCGCCAGCAGCACCGGGACTAGCGGGAGGTTGGCAGATACGCAGTATTTT
NA	NA	TRBJ1-1	TRBV14	CASSRVGVIEAFF	TGTGCCAGCAGCCGCGTCGGGGTAATTGAAGCTTTCTTT
NA	once	TRBJ2-7	TRBV5-1	CASTSIGGGEQYF	TGCGCCAGCACCTCCATCGGGGGCGGCGAGCAGTACTTC
NA	once	TRBJ1-5	TRBV19	CASSILGSNNQPQHF	TGTGCCAGTAGTATTTTGGGATCGAACAATCAGCCCCAGCATTTT
NA	NA	TRBJ1-5	TRBV4-2	CASNQEAGINQPQHF	TGTGCCAGCAATCAGGAGGCGGGAATCAATCAGCCCCAGCATTTT
NA	NA	TRBJ2-7	TRBV28	CASRPGRAHEQYF	TGTGCCAGCAGACCCGGCAGGGCCCACGAGCAGTACTTC
NA	once	TRBJ2-2	TRBV27	CASSPLGGGWTGELFF	TGTGCCAGCAGTCCCCTAGGAGGGGGCTGGACCGGGGAGCTGTTTTTT